This TCR beta chain stems from a study of T cell changes during pregnancy in multiple sclerosis. TCRdb keeps only in-frame clones here, not all; method: immunoSEQ multiplex PCR. The sample lists approximately 30,000 clones, under 90% occurring once. The CDR3 has 16 amino acids. V was clipped by 5 bases and J by 7 bases; unmatched bases: 9. The germline CDR1 and CDR2 sequences are MGHDK and SYGVNS. V is TRBV25-1 and J is TRBJ2-2; TRBD1 matches 11 bases. This receptor was taken from a female donor with multiple sclerosis, enrolled in a pregnancy study. Specimen: CD8+ T cells from peripheral blood mononuclear cells, collected after pregnancy. The DNA of the CDR3 is TGTGCCAGCAGTACCGGACAGGGGGCTAAAAGCGGGGAGCTGTTTTTT. It encodes CASSTGQGAKSGELFF.